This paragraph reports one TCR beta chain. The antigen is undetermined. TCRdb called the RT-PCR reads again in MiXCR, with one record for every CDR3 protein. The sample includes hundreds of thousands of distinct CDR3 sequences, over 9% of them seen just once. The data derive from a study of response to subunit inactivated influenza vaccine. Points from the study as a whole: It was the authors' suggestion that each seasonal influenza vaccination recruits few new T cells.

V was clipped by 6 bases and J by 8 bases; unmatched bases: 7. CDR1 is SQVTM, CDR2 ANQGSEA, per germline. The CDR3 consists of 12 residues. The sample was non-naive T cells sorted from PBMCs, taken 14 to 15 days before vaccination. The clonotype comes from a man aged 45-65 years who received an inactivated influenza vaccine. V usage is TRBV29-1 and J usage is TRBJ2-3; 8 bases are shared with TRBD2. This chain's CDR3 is CSVTREGGTQYF. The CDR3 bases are TGCAGCGTGACACGGGAGGGGGGTACGCAGTATTTT.